The next 16 T cell receptor beta chains were all read from a single sample in a study of OX40 agonist ivuxolimab in advanced cancers. The data were produced by immunoSEQ multiplex PCR, yet TCRdb's version contains in-frame clones alone and is incomplete. The data contain approximately 58,000 clones, around 84% of them singletons. Source: CD4+ or CD8+ T cells sorted from blood, taken in a trial of the OX40 agonist ivuxolimab. The receptors were sampled from an adult with an advanced solid tumor such as melanoma, head and neck, liver or kidney cancer.

This clone was counted a few times. The gene calls are TRBV29-1 and TRBJ2-3, with 9 bases identical to TRBD1. The CDR3 is made up of 15 amino acids. Germline CDR1 is SQVTM and CDR2 is ANQGSEA. J gave up 2 bases and V 4 bases, and 7 bases lay outside the gene matches. DNA of the CDR3: TGCAGCGTTGCCCGACAGGGGGGCATCACAGATACGCAGTATTTT. Its protein product is CSVARQGGITDTQYF.

The chain recombines TRBV19 with TRBJ2-5; no reliable D call. The length of the CDR3 is 12 residues. Per germline, CDR1 LNHDA and CDR2 SQIVND (reference sequence). V shed 7 bases and J shed 1 base, with 7 bases lying between them. This chain's CDR3 is CASKGLQETQYF. The DNA for the CDR3 is TGTGCCAGTAAAGGTCTCCAAGAGACCCAGTACTTC.

This clone was seen just once. This chain links TRBV7-9 with TRBJ1-3; possibly TRBD1 for D (5 bases). The CDR3 consists of 16 residues. Deletions cut 5 bases from V and 3 bases from J, with 17 bases between. Germline V gene lookup returns CDR1 SEHNR and CDR2 FQNEAQ (reference sequence). CDR3 sequence: CASSPQGSSFGNTIYF. The DNA of the CDR3 is TGTGCCAGCAGCCCCCAGGGTTCATCGTTTGGAAACACCATATATTTT.

The V gene is TRBV6-1, the J gene TRBJ2-1, with 9 bases that match TRBD2. The CDR3 runs to 14 residues. The J segment lost 9 bases and the V segment lost 4 bases, leaving 7 bases of the junction unmatched. Germline-derived CDR1 and CDR2 are MNHNS and SASEGT. The CDR3 DNA is TGTGCCAGCAGTGTTAGCGGGGGTGAGGTTGAGCAGTTCTTC. This sequence encodes CASSVSGGEVEQFF.

The chain carries TRBV5-4 and TRBJ1-1; a possible D gene is TRBD1 (6 bases). Trimming pared 9 bases from V and 6 bases from J, leaving 21 bases between. This CDR3 is 14 amino acids long. Per the germline V gene, CDR1 is SGHNT and CDR2 is YYREEE (reference sequence). CDR3 coding DNA: TGTGCCACCTGGGACATCAACCCGGGGGCTGAAGCTTTCTTT. Protein product: CATWDINPGAEAFF.

This clone has a handful of counts. The V and J genes are TRBV5-1 and TRBJ2-1; weak D call: TRBD1 (6 bases). V lost 3 bases and J 5 bases, leaving 18 bases between the germline ends. Looked up from germline, CDR1 is SGHRS and CDR2 is YFSETQ. CDR3 length: 16 amino acids. CDR3 residues: CASSSIRDTANNEQFF. CDR3 sequence (DNA): TGCGCCAGCAGCTCAATCCGGGACACGGCTAACAATGAGCAGTTCTTC.

The chain employs TRBV27 and TRBJ1-2; possibly TRBD1 for D (6 bases). V was clipped by 2 bases and J by 6 bases, with 10 bases between them. There are 13 residues in the CDR3. Germline-derived CDR1 and CDR2 are MNHEY and SMNVEV (reference sequence). CDR3 bases: TGTGCCAGCAGTTTACAGGGGTTTCATGGCTACACCTTC. This encodes CASSLQGFHGYTF.

The V call is TRBV6-4, the J call TRBJ1-2; 7 bases agree with TRBD1. This CDR3 spans 15 amino acids. V shed 6 bases and J 3 bases; nucleotides not matched to a gene: 10. The germline gives CDR1 MRHNA, CDR2 SNTAGT. The CDR3 sequence: CASSPTGVLDYGYTF. The CDR3 DNA follows: TGTGCCAGCAGCCCTACAGGGGTGTTGGACTATGGCTACACCTTC.

This clone showed up just once. This rearrangement joins TRBV19 to TRBJ2-7; a weak D match, TRBD2 (6 bases). The CDR3 runs to 13 residues. Trimming removed 1 base from V and 2 bases from J, with 6 bases in between. The germline gives CDR1 LNHDA, CDR2 SQIVND (reference sequence). The CDR3 loop reads CASSIGTTYEQYF. The CDR3 nucleotides read TGTGCCAGTAGTATAGGGACTACCTACGAGCAGTACTTC.

The V call is TRBV10-3, the J call TRBJ2-1, with D perhaps TRBD1 (6 bases). The germline CDR1 and CDR2 sequences are ENHRY and SYGVKD. CDR3 size: 15 residues. V lost 3 bases and J 1 base, leaving 10 bases between the germline ends. CDR3 DNA: TGTGCCATCAGTGAAAGAGGACAGTCCTACAATGAGCAGTTCTTC. Protein: CAISERGQSYNEQFF.

CDR3 nucleotides: TGTGCCAGCAGCGGTCCCGCCGCTAGCGGGACTTACGAGCAGTACTTC. This codes for CASSGPAASGTYEQYF. The chain is built from TRBV9 and TRBJ2-7; TRBD2 matches at 9 bases. Per the germline V gene, CDR1 is SGDLS and CDR2 is YYNGEE. This CDR3 has 16 amino acids. Unmatched junction bases numbered 11, after V lost 3 bases and J lost 4 bases.

The J gene is TRBJ2-5, the V gene TRBV6-6; possibly TRBD2 for D (5 bases). Germline lookup yields CDR1 MNHNY and CDR2 SVGAGI (reference sequence). The CDR3 loop spans 15 amino acids. V lost 2 bases, J lost 4 bases, and 14 bases lay in between. CDR3 bases: TGTGCCAGCAGTTACCCGAAGGCTGGAGGAGAGACCCAGTACTTC. Protein sequence: CASSYPKAGGETQYF.

CDR3 DNA sequence: TGTGCCAGCTCAGCGGAACACACAGAGACCCAGTACTTC. This translates into CASSAEHTETQYF. The V call is TRBV18, the J call TRBJ2-5; D remains unclear. The CDR3 consists of 13 residues. Germline assignment: CDR1 KGHSH and CDR2 LQKENI. V was clipped by 5 bases and J by 4 bases, with 11 bases between them.

The rearrangement joins TRBV28 to TRBJ1-1, with D unclear. Germline CDR1 reads MDHEN; CDR2 reads SYDVKM. V was trimmed by 3 bases and J by 5 bases, leaving 13 bases between them. This CDR3 has 14 residues. The CDR3 spells CASSFDPVGTEAFF. CDR3 DNA: TGTGCCAGCAGTTTCGATCCCGTGGGGACTGAAGCTTTCTTT.

This chain joins TRBV28 and TRBJ2-5; possibly TRBD2 for D (5 bases). This CDR3 region has 12 residues. Germline CDR1 and CDR2: MDHEN and SYDVKM. The germline V and J ends were trimmed by 2 bases and 7 bases, with 8 bases remaining between them. The CDR3 DNA reads as TGTGCCAGCAGTTTAGAAGGGAGGACCCAGTACTTC. The encoded protein is CASSLEGRTQYF.

V gene TRBV6-6 combines with J gene TRBJ2-1; 7 positions match TRBD1. This CDR3 is 16 amino acids long. J was trimmed by 4 bases and V by 6 bases; bases with no gene match: 12. Per the germline V gene, CDR1 is MNHNY and CDR2 is SVGAGI (reference sequence). CDR3: CASRAFGTDYYNEQFF. CDR3 DNA: TGTGCCAGCAGGGCTTTCGGGACAGACTATTACAATGAGCAGTTCTTC.